This entry lists 23 T cell receptor beta chains sequenced from one sample in a study of T cell changes during pregnancy in multiple sclerosis. Generated by immunoSEQ multiplex PCR, the TCRdb table keeps only in-frame clones and is missing some. Of roughly 53,000 clones listed, about nine tenths are singletons. The sequencing used CD8+ T cells from peripheral blood mononuclear cells, collected before pregnancy. These receptor sequences come from a female donor with multiple sclerosis, enrolled in a pregnancy study.

The gene calls are TRBV7-2 and TRBJ1-4; D is unresolved. This CDR3 comprises 15 residues. Germline V gene sequence: CDR1 SGHTA, CDR2 FQGNSA. V shed 4 bases and J shed 8 bases, with 17 bases lying between them. CDR3 nucleotide sequence: TGTGCCAGCAGCTCCTCAAGGACGAGAGGGGAAAAACTGTTTTTT. It translates to CASSSSRTRGEKLFF.

This chain links TRBV6-4 with TRBJ2-3; the match to TRBD1 covers 8 bases. The germline V gene encodes CDR1 MRHNA and CDR2 SNTAGT. The CDR3 totals 15 residues. J lost 0 bases, V lost 3 bases, and 2 bases had no gene match. The CDR3 bases are TGTGCCAGCAGTGAGACAGGGGCTAGCACAGATACGCAGTATTTT. Translation: CASSETGASTDTQYF.

The V and J genes are TRBV6-5 and TRBJ1-2; the D is unclear. CDR1 is MNHEY, CDR2 SVGAGI, per germline. The CDR3 length is 14 residues. V was trimmed by 7 bases and J by 2 bases, leaving 14 bases between them. CDR3 coding DNA: TGTGCCAGCAATTTTTTAGGTAGCAACTATGGCTACACCTTC. This sequence encodes CASNFLGSNYGYTF.

This clone was recorded once. The chain employs TRBV4-3 and TRBJ2-3, with 7 bases that match TRBD2. The CDR3 sequence is 14 residues long. The germline V gene encodes CDR1 LGHNA and CDR2 YSLEER. V shed 5 bases and J 1 base; nucleotides not matched to a gene: 3. The CDR3 protein is CASSGGGGTDTQYF. The CDR3, as DNA: TGCGCCAGCAGCGGCGGGGGTGGCACAGATACGCAGTATTTT.

The genes are TRBV6-6 and TRBJ2-3, with D unclear. With 5 bases removed from V and 2 bases from J, the gap between germline ends came to 11 bases. Germline V lookup: CDR1 MNHNY, CDR2 SVGAGI (reference sequence). The CDR3 loop spans 14 amino acids. Here the CDR3 DNA reads TGTGCCAGCAGTCCTAACCCTCCCACAGATACGCAGTATTTT. It specifies CASSPNPPTDTQYF.

The V and J genes are TRBV13 and TRBJ2-1; tentative D call: TRBD2 (6 bases). Trimming pared 5 bases from V and 8 bases from J, leaving 10 bases between. Germline V gene data show CDR1 as PRHDT and CDR2 as FYEKMQ (reference sequence). The CDR3 is made up of 12 amino acids. The chain's CDR3 is CASSTRLDEQFF. CDR3 sequence (DNA): TGTGCCAGCAGCACCAGACTAGATGAGCAGTTCTTC.

The gene calls are TRBV7-9 and TRBJ2-3; 10 bases agree with TRBD2. The trim removed 3 bases at V and 7 bases at J, leaving 4 bases unmatched. The germline V gene has CDR1 SEHNR and CDR2 FQNEAQ (reference sequence). The CDR3 loop spans 14 amino acids. The CDR3 DNA is TGTGCCAGCAGCTTCACTAGCGGGGCATATACGCAGTATTTT. This sequence encodes CASSFTSGAYTQYF. Supplemented by reference TRBV7-9 and TRBJ2-3, the full variable domain reads DTGVSQNPRHKITKRGQNVTFRCDPISEHNRLYWYRQTLGQGPEFLTYFQNEAQLEKSRLLSDRFSAERPKGSFSTLEIQRTEQGDSAMYLCASSFTSGAYTQYFGPGTRLTVL.

The chain employs TRBV6-4 and TRBJ2-2; D possibly corresponds to TRBD2 (6 bases). Germline values: CDR1 MRHNA, CDR2 SNTAGT. V shed 4 bases and J shed 3 bases, with 9 bases lying between them. The CDR3 runs to 14 residues. The CDR3 loop is CASSGGAYTGELFF. CDR3 DNA sequence: TGTGCCAGCAGTGGCGGGGCCTACACCGGGGAGCTGTTTTTT.

The chain employs TRBV27 and TRBJ2-7; 8 nucleotides agree with TRBD2. Germline trimming cut 5 bases from V and 5 bases from J; bases unmatched to any gene: 11. CDR1 and CDR2 (germline): MNHEY, SMNVEV (reference sequence). This CDR3 region has 15 residues. The chain's CDR3 is CASSPTTSAHHEQYF. As DNA, the CDR3 is TGTGCCAGCAGTCCAACGACTAGCGCTCACCACGAGCAGTACTTC.

This clone was seen more than once but under ten times. J is TRBJ1-1 and V is TRBV27; no clear D. This CDR3 comprises 14 residues. Trimming took off 4 bases at V and 0 bases at J, with 9 bases between the two ends. The germline V gene encodes CDR1 MNHEY and CDR2 SMNVEV (reference sequence). CDR3 protein: CASSYRELNTEAFF. The CDR3 DNA reads TGTGCCAGCAGTTACCGGGAACTGAACACTGAAGCTTTCTTT.

This clone appeared once. V is TRBV6-5 and J is TRBJ2-5, with D hard to call. The germline V gene encodes CDR1 MNHEY and CDR2 SVGAGI. Trimming left V 4 bases short and J 2 bases short, with 8 bases between. The CDR3 has 13 residues. CDR3 nucleotide sequence: TGTGCCAGCAGTTTTAACTTTCAAGAGACCCAGTACTTC. Protein product: CASSFNFQETQYF.

The J gene is TRBJ2-5, the V gene TRBV6-5; possible D gene TRBD1, 5 bases. Between the trimmed V and J ends, which lost 2 bases and 5 bases, there was a span of 9 bases. The CDR3 runs to 13 residues. Germline V lookup: CDR1 MNHEY, CDR2 SVGAGI. This CDR3 reads CASSYAGSETQYF. The CDR3 coding sequence is TGTGCCAGCAGTTACGCAGGGTCGGAGACCCAGTACTTC.

This clone has just a few counts. V is TRBV19 and J is TRBJ2-5; a weak D match, TRBD2 (5 bases). V lost 3 bases and J 5 bases, leaving 19 bases between the germline ends. CDR1 and CDR2 from the germline V gene are LNHDA and SQIVND (reference sequence). The CDR3 consists of 16 residues. In DNA form, the CDR3 reads TGTGCCAGTAGTATCGGGCTAGCCGGATTCATGGAGACCCAGTACTTC. It encodes CASSIGLAGFMETQYF. Together with reference TRBV19 and TRBJ2-5, the CDR3 gives the full variable domain: DGGITQSPKYLFRKEGQNVTLSCEQNLNHDAMYWYRQDPGQGLRLIYYSQIVNDFQKGDIAEGYSVSREKKESFPLTVTSAQKNPTAFYLCASSIGLAGFMETQYFGPGTRLLVL.

The chain has TRBV6-4 and TRBJ2-3; D is unresolved. Germline CDR1 and CDR2: MRHNA and SNTAGT. The ends were cut back, 3 bases at V and 2 bases at J, with 6 bases in the middle. This CDR3 comprises 13 residues. The CDR3 loop is CASSEGPTDTQYF. CDR3 in DNA: TGTGCCAGCAGTGAGGGCCCCACAGATACGCAGTATTTT.

The chain joins TRBV6-6 to TRBJ1-1; D is uncertain. The V gene's germline CDR1 is MNHNY and CDR2 SVGAGI (reference sequence). This CDR3 contains 12 residues. Trimming stripped 6 bases from V and 4 bases from J, with 9 bases between. CDR3 nucleotides: TGTGCCAGCAGGGCCGGCGGCACTGAAGCTTTCTTT. Encoded protein: CASRAGGTEAFF.

This sequence joins TRBV6-4 and TRBJ1-1, with TRBD1 as a possible D gene (6 bases). Germline CDR1 MRHNA, CDR2 SNTAGT. Trimming left V 2 bases short and J 8 bases short, with 6 bases between. The CDR3 runs 11 residues. The CDR3 coding sequence is TGTGCCAGCAGTGACGGGACAGAAGCTTTCTTT. Amino acid sequence: CASSDGTEAFF.

This clone was recorded a few times. The chain uses TRBV29-1 and TRBJ2-7; D is possibly TRBD2 (7 bases). Trimming left V 4 bases short and J 2 bases short, with 12 bases between. Germline V gene data show CDR1 as SQVTM and CDR2 as ANQGSEA. The CDR3 runs to 13 residues. In nucleotides, the CDR3 is TGCAGCGTTGCCGGGGGGCGGGCCTACGAGCAGTACTTC. It codes for CSVAGGRAYEQYF.

The chain employs TRBV5-1 and TRBJ1-2; weak D call: TRBD1 (6 bases). The V end was cut by 4 bases, the J end by 2 bases, with 9 bases between. CDR1 SGHRS and CDR2 YFSETQ come from the germline V gene. The CDR3 covers 13 residues. This chain's CDR3 is CASSPGDNYGYTF. CDR3 nucleotides: TGCGCCAGCAGCCCAGGGGACAACTATGGCTACACCTTC.

This rearrangement joins TRBV29-1 to TRBJ2-7; 10 bases agree with TRBD2. After removal of 3 bases from V and 0 bases from J, the junction contained 2 bases not matched to a gene. This CDR3 is built from 14 residues. Germline V gene sequence: CDR1 SQVTM, CDR2 ANQGSEA. This chain's CDR3 is CSVDSGGLSYEQYF. The DNA for the CDR3 is TGCAGCGTTGATAGCGGGGGGCTCTCCTACGAGCAGTACTTC.

This chain uses TRBV4-2 with TRBJ1-2, with 8 bases fitting TRBD1. V shed 6 bases and J 3 bases; nucleotides not matched to a gene: 12. Germline loops: CDR1 LGHNA, CDR2 YNFKEQ. The CDR3 contains 16 residues. The CDR3 loop reads CASSQDRQGSHYGYTF. For the CDR3, the DNA is TGTGCCAGCAGTCAGGACAGACAGGGGTCGCACTATGGCTACACCTTC.

This chain joins TRBV4-1 and TRBJ1-1, with D possibly TRBD1 on 5 matching bases. Germline CDR1 MGHRA, CDR2 YSYEKL. The CDR3 has 13 amino acids. V was pared by 4 bases and J by 5 bases, with 11 bases between. DNA for the CDR3: TGCGCCAGCAGCCCGGGGGGGGGAACTGAAGCTTTCTTT. Translated, it gives CASSPGGGTEAFF.

Only one count was recorded for this clone. CDR3 residues: CASSWGGGTGFSGELFF. The CDR3 DNA reads TGTGCCAGCAGCTGGGGTGGGGGGACAGGGTTCTCCGGGGAGCTGTTTTTT. V usage is TRBV11-2 and J usage is TRBJ2-2; 9 bases are shared with TRBD1. Germline V gives CDR1 SGHAT, CDR2 FQNNGV. CDR3 size: 17 residues. V shed 4 bases, J shed 6 bases, and the junction held 12 bases outside the gene matches.

The V and J genes are TRBV9 and TRBJ2-3; a possible D gene is TRBD2 (5 bases). V lost 5 bases to trimming and J lost 1 base, with 11 bases between them. Germline loops: CDR1 SGDLS, CDR2 YYNGEE. CDR3 length: 14 residues. DNA for the CDR3: TGTGCCAGCAGTCTTATCGGGGGCACAGATACGCAGTATTTT. Protein product: CASSLIGGTDTQYF.